Below, 10 T cell receptor beta chains from the same sample are listed, as sequenced in a study of cytomegalovirus exposure and HLA in healthy donors. PCR primers comprised 60 Vbeta and 13 Jbeta primers. Produced via immunoSEQ multiplex PCR; TCRdb's table is partial and in-frame only. The table lists some 70,000 clones, about 70% of them singletons. The sample taken for sequencing was PBMCs. The receptor set was obtained from a young man in good health and CMV-seronegative.

This chain connects TRBV9 to TRBJ1-1; D is perhaps TRBD1 (6 bases). Germline V CDR1 and CDR2: SGDLS, YYNGEE. CDR3 size: 15 residues. V shed 0 bases and J shed 4 bases, with 13 bases lying between them. The CDR3 is CASSVVVRGATEAFF. CDR3 nucleotide sequence: TGTGCCAGCAGCGTAGTGGTCAGGGGAGCCACTGAAGCTTTCTTT.

The chain carries TRBV10-3 and TRBJ1-6; the match to TRBD1 covers 10 bases. The CDR3 spans 14 residues. Trimming at V came to 8 bases and at J to 6 bases, leaving 4 bases not matched to a gene. CDR1 and CDR2 from the germline V gene are ENHRY and SYGVKD. CDR3 nucleotide sequence: TGTGCCATCGGGACAGGGGCGAGTAATTCACCCCTCCACTTT. This sequence encodes CAIGTGASNSPLHF.

The chain links TRBV4-2 to TRBJ2-3; a weak D match, TRBD2 (5 bases). Germline V gives CDR1 LGHNA, CDR2 YNFKEQ. V lost 0 bases and J 2 bases, leaving 9 bases between the germline ends. The CDR3 is 15 amino acids. This chain's CDR3 is CASSQDTGYTDTQYF. The CDR3 DNA reads as TGTGCCAGCAGCCAAGATACGGGGTACACAGATACGCAGTATTTT.

This clone was seen only a few times. This chain connects TRBV19 to TRBJ1-6; the D is unclear. Looked up from germline, CDR1 is LNHDA and CDR2 is SQIVND (reference sequence). The V end lost 2 bases, the J end lost 10 bases, and 15 bases lay between the germline ends. The CDR3 sequence is 15 residues long. The CDR3 DNA reads TGTGCCAGTAGTATATCGCGGGCGGTAGGATCACCCCTCCACTTT. Protein: CASSISRAVGSPLHF.

This chain uses TRBV13 with TRBJ1-2; D gene unclear. The CDR3 has 13 residues. V was trimmed by 3 bases and J by 8 bases, leaving 13 bases between them. The germline gives CDR1 PRHDT, CDR2 FYEKMQ (reference sequence). The DNA for the CDR3 is TGTGCCAGCAGCTTTGAGACACCAACCGGCTACACCTTC. Protein product: CASSFETPTGYTF.

This clone was picked up a small number of times. This chain links TRBV7-7 with TRBJ2-7; 7 bases are a match to TRBD1. There are 15 residues in the CDR3. Germline values: CDR1 SSHAT, CDR2 FNYEAQ (reference sequence). With V trimmed by 4 bases and J by 4 bases, 10 bases remained unmatched. CDR3 bases: TGTGCCAGCAGCTCAGGGACAGATAAGTCTTACGAGCAGTACGTC. Protein product: CASSSGTDKSYEQYV.

This rearrangement joins TRBV11-2 to TRBJ2-7, with D uncertain. Germline CDR1 and CDR2: SGHAT and FQNNGV. The CDR3 has 12 residues. V was pared by 0 bases and J by 2 bases, with 2 bases between. The CDR3 here is CASSLDTYEQYF. The CDR3, as DNA: TGTGCCAGCAGCTTAGATACCTACGAGCAGTACTTC.

This chain uses TRBV2 with TRBJ1-4, with 9 bases matching TRBD1. V dropped 7 bases and J dropped 5; count of bases not matched to a gene: 5. CDR3 length: 14 amino acids. Germline V gives CDR1 SNHLY, CDR2 FYNNEI. CDR3 in amino acids: CASMKGTGNEKLFF. CDR3 bases: TGTGCCAGCATGAAGGGGACAGGGAATGAAAAACTGTTTTTT.

J is TRBJ2-5 and V is TRBV11-2; 13 positions agree with TRBD2. Germline V CDR1 and CDR2: SGHAT, FQNNGV. The CDR3 extends over 15 amino acids. The V and J ends lost 3 bases and 7 bases, in that order; junction bases with no gene match: 5. CDR3 residues: CASSLTSGGSVTQYF. CDR3 bases: TGTGCCAGCAGCTTGACTAGCGGGGGGTCGGTGACCCAGTACTTC. Filled out from reference TRBV11-2 and TRBJ2-5, the complete variable domain reads EAGVAQSPRYKIIEKRQSVAFWCNPISGHATLYWYQQILGQGPKLLIQFQNNGVVDDSQLPKDRFSAERLKGVDSTLKIQPAKLEDSAVYLCASSLTSGGSVTQYFGPGTRLLVL.

The chain uses TRBV10-3 and TRBJ2-5, with 12 bases lining up with TRBD2. CDR1 and CDR2 from the germline V gene are ENHRY and SYGVKD. Trimming took 4 bases from V and 4 from J; bases not matched to a gene: 16. This CDR3 has 19 residues. CDR3 sequence reads: CAISGPRTSGTTLLETQYF. DNA for the CDR3: TGTGCCATCAGTGGCCCCAGGACTAGCGGGACAACACTCCTAGAGACCCAGTACTTC.